Listed here are 20 T cell receptor beta chains from one sample, sequenced in a study of OX40 agonist ivuxolimab in advanced cancers. Profiling relied on immunoSEQ multiplex PCR, and the TCRdb table lists in-frame clones only, not all of them. The sample yields 130,000 or so clones, 93% seen once. This specimen consisted of CD4+ or CD8+ T cells sorted from blood, obtained in a trial of the OX40 agonist ivuxolimab. All receptors come from an adult with an advanced solid tumor such as melanoma, head and neck, liver or kidney cancer.

This sequence joins TRBV25-1 and TRBJ2-7, with D uncertain. V lost 3 bases and J 4 bases, leaving 4 bases between the germline ends. The CDR3 covers 11 residues. Germline lookup yields CDR1 MGHDK and CDR2 SYGVNS. The CDR3 DNA reads as TGTGCCAGCAGTGATCCGTACGAGCAGTACTTC. This translates into CASSDPYEQYF.

The chain carries TRBV5-6 and TRBJ2-3; 8 positions match TRBD2. The V gene's germline CDR1 is SGHDT and CDR2 YYEEEE. The CDR3 is 15 residues long. V trimming: 3 bases; J trimming: 3 bases; junction bases outside the gene matches: 6. The CDR3 region has the DNA TGTGCCAGCAGCTCCTTGACTAGCGTTACAGATACGCAGTATTTT. Translation gives CASSSLTSVTDTQYF.

This sequence joins TRBV6-5 and TRBJ2-1, with TRBD2 matching over 10 bases. The V and J ends lost 7 bases and 1 base, in that order; junction bases with no gene match: 4. The germline gives CDR1 MNHEY, CDR2 SVGAGI. CDR3 length: 15 amino acids. CDR3: CASTPSGGSYNEQFF. In DNA, the CDR3 is TGTGCCAGCACCCCTAGCGGGGGATCCTACAATGAGCAGTTCTTC.

Here the CDR3 reads CASSLSSLPLTDTQYF. In DNA form, the CDR3 reads TGTGCCAGTAGTTTATCTAGCCTCCCCCTCACAGATACGCAGTATTTT. The rearrangement joins TRBV19 to TRBJ2-3, with a tentative D call TRBD2 (5 bases). The CDR3 consists of 16 residues. CDR1 is LNHDA and CDR2 is SQIVND in the germline V gene (reference sequence). The germline V and J ends were trimmed by 5 bases and 2 bases, with 17 bases remaining between them.

This clone showed up just once. This sequence joins TRBV6-6 and TRBJ1-1, with TRBD1 as a possible D gene (5 bases). This CDR3 comprises 15 residues. The germline V gene has CDR1 MNHNY and CDR2 SVGAGI (reference sequence). Trimming took 2 bases from V and 6 from J, leaving 16 bases between them. CDR3 in DNA: TGTGCCAGCAGTTACGGGACGACCCTTAACGCTGAAGCTTTCTTT. It codes for CASSYGTTLNAEAFF.

The chain combines TRBV7-2 with TRBJ2-4; a weak D match, TRBD2 (5 bases). The germline V gene encodes CDR1 SGHTA and CDR2 FQGNSA. Trimming took off 5 bases at V and 8 bases at J, with 13 bases between the two ends. This CDR3 region has 13 residues. The CDR3 DNA reads TGTGCCAGCAGCCCGTTGAGGGCCGACATTCAGTACTTC. This sequence encodes CASSPLRADIQYF.

The V call is TRBV18, the J call TRBJ2-1; D gene unclear. Germline loops: CDR1 KGHSH, CDR2 LQKENI. The CDR3 covers 15 residues. The V end was cut by 3 bases, the J end by 4 bases, with 13 bases between. Here the CDR3 DNA reads TGTGCCAGCTCACCTGACCCCGCGGTGTACAATGAGCAGTTCTTC. Translation: CASSPDPAVYNEQFF.

The rearrangement uses TRBV7-3 and TRBJ1-1, with TRBD1 matching over 9 bases. The CDR3 loop spans 16 amino acids. Germline V gene lookup returns CDR1 SGHTA and CDR2 FQGTGA. V lost 2 bases, J lost 1 base, and 5 bases stayed unmatched. The CDR3 DNA reads TGTGCCAGCAGCTTAGGGACAGGGATGGGGAACACTGAAGCTTTCTTT. Amino acid sequence: CASSLGTGMGNTEAFF.

The rearrangement links TRBV7-2 to TRBJ1-2; a weak D match, TRBD1 (5 bases). Germline lookup yields CDR1 SGHTA and CDR2 FQGNSA. CDR3 size: 16 residues. The V and J ends lost 1 base and 4 bases respectively, with 16 bases between them. The CDR3 sequence: CASSLGGGRVIYGYTF. DNA of the CDR3: TGTGCCAGCAGCTTAGGCGGGGGACGGGTTATCTATGGCTACACCTTC.

The chain uses TRBV11-2 and TRBJ1-2, with 8 bases lining up with TRBD1. Germline CDR1 SGHAT, CDR2 FQNNGV. This CDR3 region has 14 residues. After removal of 5 bases from V and 5 bases from J, the junction contained 7 bases not matched to a gene. The CDR3 DNA reads as TGTGCCAGCAGCGCGACGAGGACAGGGTATGGCTACACCTTC. The encoded protein is CASSATRTGYGYTF. Drawing the rest from reference TRBV11-2 and TRBJ1-2, the complete variable domain is EAGVAQSPRYKIIEKRQSVAFWCNPISGHATLYWYQQILGQGPKLLIQFQNNGVVDDSQLPKDRFSAERLKGVDSTLKIQPAKLEDSAVYLCASSATRTGYGYTFGSGTRLTVV.

Concerning this clone itself: Additional DNA sequences in this sample encode the identical CDR3. The rearrangement links TRBV28 to TRBJ1-2; TRBD1 might be the D (5 bases). Trimming took off 5 bases at V and 1 base at J, with 11 bases between the two ends. This CDR3 is built from 14 residues. The V gene's germline CDR1 is MDHEN and CDR2 SYDVKM. The CDR3 sequence: CASSPPGRNYGYTF. CDR3 bases: TGTGCCAGCAGTCCGCCAGGGCGTAACTATGGCTACACCTTC.

This clone was seen just once. The genes are TRBV6-1 and TRBJ2-2; D remains unclear. Deletions cut 8 bases from V and 6 bases from J, with 13 bases between. The CDR3 consists of 13 residues. Germline values: CDR1 MNHNS, CDR2 SASEGT. CDR3 loop: CASVKTGPGELFF. The CDR3 DNA reads TGTGCCAGCGTAAAAACGGGCCCCGGGGAGCTGTTTTTT.

This clone appeared a single time. V usage is TRBV29-1 and J usage is TRBJ2-5; TRBD1 might be the D (6 bases). The V and J ends lost 3 bases and 2 bases respectively, with 10 bases between them. CDR1 SQVTM and CDR2 ANQGSEA come from the germline V gene. The CDR3 runs to 13 residues. In DNA form, the CDR3 reads TGCAGCGTTGATTGGCAGGGGCAAGAGACCCAGTACTTC. The encoded protein is CSVDWQGQETQYF.

DNA for the CDR3: TGTGCCAGCAGGGCCTCTGGAAACACCATATATTTT. Its translation: CASRASGNTIYF. The chain joins TRBV28 to TRBJ1-3; D not certain. CDR1 is MDHEN and CDR2 is SYDVKM in the germline V gene. The CDR3 is 12 amino acids. The germline V and J ends were trimmed by 6 bases and 0 bases, with 3 bases remaining between them.

The rearrangement links TRBV4-1 to TRBJ2-1; D remains unclear. In germline, CDR1 is MGHRA, CDR2 YSYEKL. V lost 0 bases and J lost 3, with 9 bases in between. This CDR3 has 15 amino acids. The CDR3 is CASSQEPLRYNEQFF. In DNA form, the CDR3 reads TGCGCCAGCAGCCAAGAGCCCCTACGCTACAATGAGCAGTTCTTC.

The chain is built from TRBV11-2 and TRBJ1-1; possible D gene TRBD1, 5 bases. V lost 5 bases and J lost 0, with 10 bases in between. Germline V CDR1 and CDR2: SGHAT, FQNNGV. CDR3 length equals 14 residues. CDR3: CASSPDRVNTEAFF. CDR3 DNA sequence: TGTGCCAGCAGCCCCGACAGAGTGAACACTGAAGCTTTCTTT.

CDR3 bases: TGTGCCAGCAGCTTAACGGGGAGGGGACAAGAGACCCAGTACTTC. Protein sequence: CASSLTGRGQETQYF. The V call is TRBV7-3, the J call TRBJ2-5; 7 nucleotides line up with TRBD2. This CDR3 has 15 amino acids. Germline values: CDR1 SGHTA, CDR2 FQGTGA. Trimming cost V 0 bases and J 2 bases; bases outside gene matches: 3.

The gene calls are TRBV28 and TRBJ1-5; D call uncertain. The CDR3 has 14 amino acids. Germline values: CDR1 MDHEN, CDR2 SYDVKM. V was clipped by 4 bases and J by 3 bases, with 10 bases between them. The CDR3 coding sequence is TGTGCCAGCAGTTCCCAGGCCAACAATCAGCCCCAGCATTTT. Its translation: CASSSQANNQPQHF.

The chain joins TRBV20-1 to TRBJ1-2; D uncertain. CDR3 length equals 9 residues. The germline CDR1 and CDR2 sequences are DFQATT and SNEGSKA (reference sequence). CDR3 sequence: CRGGYGYTF. The CDR3 nucleotides read TGCAGGGGAGGGTATGGCTACACCTTC.

The chain couples TRBV7-2 to TRBJ1-5; 7 bases are a match to TRBD1. The CDR3 extends over 15 amino acids. Germline CDR1 SGHTA, CDR2 FQGNSA. V shed 5 bases and J 7 bases; nucleotides not matched to a gene: 11. DNA of the CDR3: TGTGCCAGCAGCCCCGGGACAGCCCGACCCCAGCCCCAGCATTTT. Its protein is CASSPGTARPQPQHF.